This TCR beta chain stems from a study of OX40 agonist ivuxolimab in advanced cancers. Overall study results and limits: Clonal expansion was among the lowest in partial responders at 0.1-3.0 mg/kg, especially CD8+.

In regard to this clone: What it recognizes is unknown.

The CDR3 runs to 11 residues. The ends lost 3 bases at V and 7 bases at J; junction bases unmatched: 2. Germline values: CDR1 DFQATT, CDR2 SNEGSKA (reference sequence). Clones were read by immunoSEQ multiplex PCR, and TCRdb kept only the in-frame ones, dropping some. The top ten clones hold under 0.4% of a sample with 98,000 or so clones, 80% to 90% of them seen once. The specimen comprised CD4+ or CD8+ T cells sorted from blood, sampled in a trial of the OX40 agonist ivuxolimab. The chain is built from TRBV20-1 and TRBJ1-1, with 7 nucleotides matching TRBD1. This clonotype originated in an adult with an advanced solid tumor such as melanoma, head and neck, liver or kidney cancer. DNA for the CDR3: TGCAGTGCTAGGGGACAGCTTGAAGCTTTCTTT. Amino acid sequence: CSARGQLEAFF.